These T cell receptor beta chains were read from a single sample in a study of blood T cell repertoires in COVID-19. Data came from immunoSEQ multiplex PCR; TCRdb stores just in-frame clones and leaves some out. This sample has about 62,000 clones, with 70% to 85% found just once. Sequencing input: peripheral blood. These receptors were obtained from a man between 60 and 75 years old with acute or convalescent COVID-19. The CDR3 runs from the conserved cysteine through the conserved F or W. A D gene is named only where the DNA matches it firmly. Clone sizes are given selectively: once, few, many, or a class where the clone is expanded.

DNA: TGTGCCAGCAGCTTATTGACTCTGGGTGGCACAGATACGCAGTATTTT
CDR3: CASSLLTLGGTDTQYF
J: TRBJ2-3
V: TRBV7-2
size: -
D: -

DNA: TGCAGCGTTGGGGCGAGCTCCTACAATGAGCAGTTCTTC
CDR3: CSVGASSYNEQFF
J: TRBJ2-1
V: TRBV29-1
size: -
D: -

DNA: TGTGCCAGCAGCTCCTCTGGGGGGTTGATCCAAGCTTTCTTT
CDR3: CASSSSGGLIQAFF
J: TRBJ1-1
V: TRBV11-2
size: -
D: -

DNA: TGTGCCTGGAGTGTACCCCCGGGGTTCCACGAGCAGTACTTC
CDR3: CAWSVPPGFHEQYF
J: TRBJ2-7
V: TRBV30
size: -
D: -

DNA: TGTGCCAGCAGCGGAGGTTTTTCAGCCACAGATACGCAGTATTTT
CDR3: CASSGGFSATDTQYF
J: TRBJ2-3
V: TRBV2
size: -
D: -

DNA: TGTGCCAGCAGCCCCGCCACTTCGACAGCTTATGGCTACACCTTC
CDR3: CASSPATSTAYGYTF
J: TRBJ1-2
V: TRBV6-6
size: -
D: -

DNA: TGTGCCAGCAGTCCACTAGCGTCAGTGCAGTACTTC
CDR3: CASSPLASVQYF
J: TRBJ2-7
V: TRBV2
size: -
D: TRBD2

DNA: TGTGCCAGCAGTTTCCGGGGGAGAACAGATACGCAGTATTTT
CDR3: CASSFRGRTDTQYF
J: TRBJ2-3
V: TRBV28
size: -
D: -

DNA: TGTGCCAGCTCGCATAGCGGGAGCATACAGTACTTC
CDR3: CASSHSGSIQYF
J: TRBJ2-7
V: TRBV2
size: -
D: TRBD2

DNA: TGCGCCAGCAGCTCCCTCCAGGGTCAGCAGTTCTTC
CDR3: CASSSLQGQQFF
J: TRBJ2-1
V: TRBV5-1
size: -
D: -

DNA: TGTGCCAGCAGTAATCACAGGGCGTGGACTGAAGCTTTCTTT
CDR3: CASSNHRAWTEAFF
J: TRBJ1-1
V: TRBV6-5
size: -
D: -

DNA: TGTGCCAGCAGCTTTGATCAGGATAATTCACCCCTCCACTTT
CDR3: CASSFDQDNSPLHF
J: TRBJ1-6
V: TRBV7-8
size: -
D: -

DNA: TGTGCCAGCAGTTTTGGACAGGGGGCTGGCTACACCTTC
CDR3: CASSFGQGAGYTF
J: TRBJ1-2
V: TRBV6-5
size: -
D: TRBD1

DNA: TGTGCCACCAGTGATTCCCGGACTAGCGGGATTGAGCAGTTCTTC
CDR3: CATSDSRTSGIEQFF
J: TRBJ2-1
V: TRBV24-1
size: -
D: TRBD2

DNA: TGTGCCAGCAGCTTCACTTCTGCCCCTTTCAACACTGAAGCTTTCTTT
CDR3: CASSFTSAPFNTEAFF
J: TRBJ1-1
V: TRBV27
size: -
D: -

DNA: TGTGCCAGCAGTGGAGGGCTCCACGAGCAGTACTTC
CDR3: CASSGGLHEQYF
J: TRBJ2-7
V: TRBV2
size: few
D: -

DNA: TGTGCCAGCAGCTTAGCGGGAGAAGGAATCTCCGAGCAGTACTTC
CDR3: CASSLAGEGISEQYF
J: TRBJ2-7
V: TRBV7-6
size: few
D: -

DNA: TGCGCCAGCAGCTTGAGGTCCATCACTAGCGGTAGCACAGATACGCAGTATTTT
CDR3: CASSLRSITSGSTDTQYF
J: TRBJ2-3
V: TRBV5-1
size: -
D: TRBD2

DNA: TGTGCCAGCAGTTACAGACTAGCGGGAGGGCGGAATGAGCAGTTCTTC
CDR3: CASSYRLAGGRNEQFF
J: TRBJ2-1
V: TRBV6-2/TRBV6-3
size: -
D: TRBD2

DNA: TGCAGCGCTACCGGGACAGGGGGCGGGAGCACAGATACGCAGTATTTT
CDR3: CSATGTGGGSTDTQYF
J: TRBJ2-3
V: TRBV29-1
size: -
D: TRBD1

DNA: TGTGCCAGCAGCAAAGGGTGGGACAGTGTGAGCTCTGGAAACACCATATATTTT
CDR3: CASSKGWDSVSSGNTIYF
J: TRBJ1-3
V: TRBV21-1
size: -
D: -

DNA: TGTGCCTGGAGTGTAGGAGTTAGGCAGATGAACACTGAAGCTTTCTTT
CDR3: CAWSVGVRQMNTEAFF
J: TRBJ1-1
V: TRBV30
size: -
D: -

DNA: TGTGCCAGCAGCCAAGGACAGGGAGCGTATGACACTGAAGCTTTCTTT
CDR3: CASSQGQGAYDTEAFF
J: TRBJ1-1
V: TRBV3-1/TRBV3-2
size: -
D: TRBD1

DNA: TGCGCCAGCAGCTTGGTGGGGGCAGCCGGTGAAAAACTGTTTTTT
CDR3: CASSLVGAAGEKLFF
J: TRBJ1-4
V: TRBV5-1
size: -
D: -

DNA: TGTGCCAGCAGCCATGCAGGGGGCGAGGGCTACACCTTC
CDR3: CASSHAGGEGYTF
J: TRBJ1-2
V: TRBV3-1/TRBV3-2
size: -
D: TRBD1

DNA: TGTGCCAGCAGCTTAGAAGCCCGACTAGCGGACTCCTACAATGAGCAGTTCTTC
CDR3: CASSLEARLADSYNEQFF
J: TRBJ2-1
V: TRBV11-2
size: -
D: TRBD2

DNA: TGTGCCAGCAGCTTAGCGAGTGCACAGCCCCAGCATTTT
CDR3: CASSLASAQPQHF
J: TRBJ1-5
V: TRBV7-8
size: -
D: -

DNA: TGCGCCAGCAGTGAGTCCACCGGGACAGGGATCTACGAGCAGTACTTC
CDR3: CASSESTGTGIYEQYF
J: TRBJ2-7
V: TRBV10-2
size: -
D: TRBD1

DNA: TGTGCCACCAGTGGGAAGTGGGGGACAGGGCGGGCAGATACGCAGTATTTT
CDR3: CATSGKWGTGRADTQYF
J: TRBJ2-3
V: TRBV24-1
size: once
D: TRBD1

DNA: TGTGCCAGCGCCCCTCTAGACAGAAGTCATCAGCCCCAGCATTTT
CDR3: CASAPLDRSHQPQHF
J: TRBJ1-5
V: TRBV28
size: -
D: -

DNA: TGTGCCAGCAGCTGGGGAGAGGTGGACATTCAGTACTTC
CDR3: CASSWGEVDIQYF
J: TRBJ2-4
V: TRBV7-9
size: once
D: -

DNA: TGTGCCAGCAGCCAAGACAGGGGGAAAAACATTCAGTACTTC
CDR3: CASSQDRGKNIQYF
J: TRBJ2-4
V: TRBV7-2
size: -
D: TRBD1

DNA: TGTGCCAGCAGCCCTTCCCTTATACCCTGGGACAGGGGGCCGCATTGGACCTACAATGAGCAGTTCTTC
CDR3: CASSPSLIPWDRGPHWTYNEQFF
J: TRBJ2-1
V: TRBV3-1/TRBV3-2
size: -
D: TRBD1

DNA: TGTGCCAGCAGCTTAGCACAGCCCTCTGGAAACACCATATATTTT
CDR3: CASSLAQPSGNTIYF
J: TRBJ1-3
V: TRBV7-9
size: -
D: -

DNA: TGTGCCAGCAGCTTAATCGGTGGCAGGTCCTACGAGCAGTACTTC
CDR3: CASSLIGGRSYEQYF
J: TRBJ2-7
V: TRBV7-9
size: -
D: -

DNA: TGTGCCAGCAGCTTCCGGGACAGGGCTCAGCCCCAGCATTTT
CDR3: CASSFRDRAQPQHF
J: TRBJ1-5
V: TRBV5-5
size: -
D: TRBD1

DNA: TGTGCCAGCAGTTTACCCCCCGACAGCAACACTGAAGCTTTCTTT
CDR3: CASSLPPDSNTEAFF
J: TRBJ1-1
V: TRBV28
size: -
D: -

DNA: TGCGCCAGCAGTTGGGGGGCAACTAATGAAAAACTGTTTTTT
CDR3: CASSWGATNEKLFF
J: TRBJ1-4
V: TRBV4-3
size: -
D: -

DNA: TGTGCCAGCACCCTGACAGGGATGAACACTGAAGCTTTCTTT
CDR3: CASTLTGMNTEAFF
J: TRBJ1-1
V: TRBV6-5
size: -
D: TRBD1

DNA: TGTGCCAGCGGGGACATAAGGACTCAGCCCCAGCATTTT
CDR3: CASGDIRTQPQHF
J: TRBJ1-5
V: TRBV2
size: -
D: -

DNA: TGCGCCAGCAGCCAAGAACTGCCGAACGAGCAGTACTTC
CDR3: CASSQELPNEQYF
J: TRBJ2-7
V: TRBV4-3
size: -
D: -